A selection of T cell receptor beta chains follows, all from one sample in a study of T-cell reconstitution after alpha-beta-depleted transplantation in children. TCRdb redid the calling of the PCR reads with MiXCR, one entry per CDR3 protein. This sample has some 840,000 distinct CDR3 sequences, with about 16% found just once. Sequences were derived from PBMCs, mostly from graft donor cells, sampled 360 days after TCRalphabeta/CD19-depleted stem cell transplant. All receptors derive from a male patient younger than 18 who had a stem cell transplant for acute lymphoblastic leukemia, so the T cells may come from the graft donor. Both conserved end residues are part of each CDR3. A D gene is named only where the DNA matches it firmly. Only some rows state a clone size, as once, few, many or a class for expanded clones.

v_gene	d_gene	abundance	len	j_gene	CDR3nt	CDR3aa
TRBV5-1	-	-	12	TRBJ2-3	TGCGGCTGTGAGCCCCGCACAGATACGCAGTATTTT	CGCEPRTDTQYF
TRBV5-1	TRBD2	many	14	TRBJ2-5	TGCGCCAGCAGCTCAGCGGGAACGAGGGAGACCCAGTACTTC	CASSSAGTRETQYF
TRBV29-1	-	few	14	TRBJ2-5	TGCAGCGCCACAGGGAAATTAGTCCAAGAGACCCAGTACTTC	CSATGKLVQETQYF
TRBV2	-	-	14	TRBJ2-1	TGTGCCAGCAGTGAATTGATCTCCTACAATGAGCAGTTCTTC	CASSELISYNEQFF
TRBV4-1	-	-	17	TRBJ1-5	TGCGCCAGCAGCCAAGATCAGGGAGAATGGAGCAATCAGCCCCAGCATTTT	CASSQDQGEWSNQPQHF
TRBV7-9	-	few	13	TRBJ2-2	TGTGCCAGCAGCTGGGGATTGAACGGGGAGCTGTTTTTT	CASSWGLNGELFF
TRBV12-5	-	few	17	TRBJ2-4	TGTGCTAGTGGTTTGGTACGTGTCGGGGCGGCCAAAAACATTCAGTACTTC	CASGLVRVGAAKNIQYF
TRBV5-8	TRBD2	many	16	TRBJ2-1	TGTGCCAGCAGCTTGGGGACTAGCGGGAGAATCAATGAGCAGTTCTTC	CASSLGTSGRINEQFF
TRBV20-1	-	-	14	TRBJ2-6	TGCAGTGCCCCCCGGTCCTCTGGGGCCAACGTCCTGACTTTC	CSAPRSSGANVLTF
TRBV5-5	TRBD1	-	17	TRBJ2-7	TGTGCCAGCAGCACCCTAATACCCGGGACAGGGGACTACGAGCAGTACTTC	CASSTLIPGTGDYEQYF
TRBV29-1	-	many	13	TRBJ2-2	TGCAGCTGCCCAGCTGAAAACACCGGGGAGCTGTTTTTT	CSCPAENTGELFF
TRBV5-1	-	few	14	TRBJ2-3	TGCGCCAGCAGCTTAATCGGGAGCGCAGATACGCAGTATTTT	CASSLIGSADTQYF
TRBV5-1	-	few	13	TRBJ2-2	TGCGCCAGCAGCTCACCCCTGATCGGGGAGCTGTTTTTT	CASSSPLIGELFF
TRBV11-2	TRBD2	-	20	TRBJ2-1	TGTGCCAGCAGCTTAGGGGTTCTAGCGGGAGGGGGCGCGAGTTACAATGAGCAGTTCTTC	CASSLGVLAGGGASYNEQFF
TRBV7-9	-	-	16	TRBJ2-4	TGTGCCAGCAGCTCCTTTGGATGGGGAGTCAAAAACATTCAGTACTTC	CASSSFGWGVKNIQYF
TRBV2	-	-	15	TRBJ2-2	TGTGCCAGCAGCGCCACAGGGTGGAGCACCGGGGAGCTGTTTTTT	CASSATGWSTGELFF
TRBV29-1	-	-	14	TRBJ1-3	TGCAGCGGGGCGGAGGACGTCTCTGGAAACACCATATATTTT	CSGAEDVSGNTIYF
TRBV5-6	TRBD2	few	18	TRBJ2-7	TGTGCCAGCAGCCCGTCAGGACTAGCGGGAGGTATCTTACGCGAGCAGTACTTC	CASSPSGLAGGILREQYF